The 3 T cell receptor beta chains in this list originate from one sample, sequenced in a study of identical twins. Via MiXCR, TCRdb re-called the 5' RACE reads, giving one row per CDR3 protein. The data contain some 600,000 distinct CDR3 sequences, around 7.4% of them singletons. The sample was also linked to a second study, of yellow fever vaccine responses in identical twins.

The sequencing input was PBMCs. Receptors were obtained from a woman aged 18-29 years in good health.

The chain carries TRBV6-4 and TRBJ2-4; possible D gene TRBD1, 7 bases. The CDR3 contains 12 residues. V was pared by 5 bases and J by 16 bases, with 18 bases between. CDR1 MRHNA and CDR2 SNTAGT come from the germline V gene. The CDR3 loop reads CASSPQGGNLYF. Written as DNA, the CDR3 is TGTGCCAGCAGTCCTCAGGGGGGCAACCTATACTTC.

This clonotype occurred many times. J is TRBJ2-1 and V is TRBV7-9; 7 bases are shared with TRBD2. V shed 5 bases, J shed 5 bases, and the junction held 15 bases outside the gene matches. The length of the CDR3 is 17 residues. Germline V gives CDR1 SEHNR, CDR2 FQNEAQ (reference sequence). The CDR3 sequence: CASSPRVREIGNNEQFF. Here the CDR3 DNA reads TGTGCCAGCAGCCCTCGGGTGCGGGAGATCGGAAACAATGAGCAGTTCTTC.

This rearrangement joins TRBV6-5 to TRBJ1-6; TRBD1 matches 9 bases. CDR1 is MNHEY, CDR2 SVGAGI, per germline. This CDR3 region has 18 residues. J gave up 5 bases and V 1 base, and 9 bases lay outside the gene matches. CDR3 nucleotide sequence: TGTGCCAGCAGTTACTACACCCCGGGACAGGGTGATAATTCACCCCTCCACTTT. As protein: CASSYYTPGQGDNSPLHF.